These 8 T cell receptor beta chains were sequenced from one sample in a study of neurological immune-mediated disorders. TCRdb reanalysed the 5' RACE reads using MiXCR and keeps one entry per CDR3 protein. The sample records 70,000 to 95,000 distinct CDR3 sequences, under 15% being singletons. Time point indicated: longitudinal time-point 2. Material: PBMCs. The receptors here all came from a female donor with HTLV-1-associated myelopathy (HAM/TSP).

This clonotype came up many times. The chain couples TRBV20-1 to TRBJ2-5, with D unclear. The CDR3 loop spans 15 amino acids. Germline V gene data show CDR1 as DFQATT and CDR2 as SNEGSKA (reference sequence). Trimming cost V 1 base and J 3 bases, with 15 bases left between them. CDR3 sequence (DNA): TGCAGTGCTAGAGCCAATAGCTACCCTAAAGAGACCCAGTACTTC. This gives the protein CSARANSYPKETQYF.

This clonotype came up many times. V gene TRBV6-2 or TRBV6-3 combines with J gene TRBJ1-5; D perhaps matches TRBD1 (5 bases). CDR1 and CDR2 (germline): MNHEY, SVGEGT. This CDR3 has 15 amino acids. Trimming pared 4 bases from V and 2 bases from J, leaving 12 bases between. CDR3 protein: CASSSGSRGNQPQHF. CDR3 sequence (DNA): TGTGCCAGCAGTTCAGGGTCGAGGGGCAATCAGCCCCAGCATTTT.

In its sample, this clonotype was seen many times. The chain carries TRBV4-1 and TRBJ2-7; maybe TRBD1 (5 bases). CDR1 is MGHRA, CDR2 YSYEKL, per germline. V shed 1 base and J shed 2 bases, with 12 bases lying between them. There are 15 residues in the CDR3. The CDR3 sequence: CASSQGPEGAYEQYF. For the CDR3, the DNA is TGCGCCAGCAGCCAAGGCCCTGAAGGGGCCTACGAGCAGTACTTC.

The table lists this clonotype with many counts. The rearrangement uses TRBV6-5 and TRBJ2-7, with D possibly matching TRBD1 (6 bases). Germline V gene data show CDR1 as MNHEY and CDR2 as SVGAGI. V was cut by 10 bases and J by 3 bases, with 7 bases left in between. This CDR3 comprises 10 residues. The CDR3 spells CATGDYEQYF. CDR3 nucleotide sequence: TGTGCCACAGGGGACTACGAGCAGTACTTC.

This clonotype was counted at least ten times. The chain recombines TRBV9 with TRBJ1-6; D perhaps matches TRBD1 (6 bases). Trimming left V 2 bases short and J 5 bases short, with 11 bases between. The germline V gene has CDR1 SGDLS and CDR2 YYNGEE. This CDR3 comprises 15 residues. The CDR3 loop is CASSVLDRNNSPLHF. The CDR3 DNA reads TGTGCCAGCAGCGTTTTAGACAGGAATAATTCACCCCTCCACTTT.

The chain is built from TRBV19 and TRBJ2-5; maybe TRBD1 (6 bases). Germline-derived CDR1 and CDR2 are LNHDA and SQIVND (reference sequence). CDR3 length equals 14 residues. Trimming removed 3 bases from V and 0 bases from J, with 8 bases in between. The DNA of the CDR3 is TGTGCCAGTAGTATCACAGGGTACCAAGAGACCCAGTACTTC. Translation gives CASSITGYQETQYF.

Many counts were recorded for this clonotype. The chain combines TRBV28 with TRBJ1-5, with TRBD1 matching over 7 bases. The CDR3 spans 15 residues. The V segment lost 4 bases and the J segment 0 bases; nucleotides outside the gene matches: 3. The germline V gene encodes CDR1 MDHEN and CDR2 SYDVKM. CDR3 in DNA: TGTGCCAGCAGTTACAGGGGACCTAGCAATCAGCCCCAGCATTTT. Translating gives CASSYRGPSNQPQHF.

The genes are TRBV5-1 and TRBJ2-5; D is unresolved. Germline CDR1 and CDR2: SGHRS and YFSETQ. V lost 0 bases and J lost 3, with 27 bases in between. This CDR3 contains 20 residues. The CDR3 DNA reads as TGCGCCAGCAGCTTGGTAGACGACCCGAAAAACTGGGGAATGAAAGAGACCCAGTACTTC. Residues: CASSLVDDPKNWGMKETQYF.